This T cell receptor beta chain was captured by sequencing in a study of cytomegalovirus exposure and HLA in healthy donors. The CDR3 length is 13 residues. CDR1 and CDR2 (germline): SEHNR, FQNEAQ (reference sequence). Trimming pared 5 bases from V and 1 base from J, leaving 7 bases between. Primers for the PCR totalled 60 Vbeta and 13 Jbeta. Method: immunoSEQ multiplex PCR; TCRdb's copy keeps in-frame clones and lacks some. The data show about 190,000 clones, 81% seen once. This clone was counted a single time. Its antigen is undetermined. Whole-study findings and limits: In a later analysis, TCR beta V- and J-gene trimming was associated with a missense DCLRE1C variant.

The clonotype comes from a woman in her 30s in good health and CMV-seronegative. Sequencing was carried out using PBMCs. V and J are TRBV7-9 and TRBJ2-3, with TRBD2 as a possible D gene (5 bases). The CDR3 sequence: CASSPGGTDTQYF. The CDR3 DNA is TGTGCCAGCAGCCCCGGGGGCACAGATACGCAGTATTTT.